Presented here are 26 T cell receptor beta chains from one specimen sequenced in a study of cytomegalovirus exposure and HLA in healthy donors. PCR amplification relied on 60 Vbeta primers (plus 13 Jbeta primers). The method was immunoSEQ multiplex PCR; TCRdb's version includes in-frame clones alone and lacks a portion of them. The sample includes more than 50,000 clones, roughly 77% of them seen just once. Material: PBMCs. All receptors derive from a middle-aged woman in good health and CMV-seropositive.

The gene calls are TRBV7-9 and TRBJ1-1; 7 bases agree with TRBD1. The CDR3 is 15 residues long. Germline CDR1 and CDR2: SEHNR and FQNEAQ (reference sequence). J gave up 4 bases and V 6 bases, and 11 bases lay outside the gene matches. CDR3 in DNA: TGTGCCAGCAGTATTTACAGGGGAGAGGGCACTGAAGCTTTCTTT. Translating gives CASSIYRGEGTEAFF.

This clone was counted only a few times. The chain carries TRBV10-3 and TRBJ2-1, with a weak D call TRBD2 (5 bases). V was trimmed by 4 bases and J by 4 bases, leaving 14 bases between them. The CDR3 has 15 residues. Germline CDR1 ENHRY, CDR2 SYGVKD. CDR3: CAISVGGSGYNEQFF. CDR3 nucleotide sequence: TGTGCCATCAGTGTTGGAGGCAGTGGGTACAATGAGCAGTTCTTC.

The chain links TRBV7-2 to TRBJ2-7; D might be TRBD2 (6 bases). V shed 1 base and J shed 6 bases, with 13 bases lying between them. This CDR3 spans 14 amino acids. Germline-derived CDR1 and CDR2 are SGHTA and FQGNSA. The CDR3 is CASSLERRGLEQYF. CDR3 in DNA: TGTGCCAGCAGCTTAGAGCGGAGGGGCCTCGAGCAGTACTTC.

V and J are TRBV6-1 and TRBJ2-2; D is perhaps TRBD1 (5 bases). V lost 6 bases and J lost 7, with 12 bases in between. Germline-derived CDR1 and CDR2 are MNHNS and SASEGT. The CDR3 spans 13 residues. This chain's CDR3 is CASRDTPSGELFF. The CDR3 DNA reads as TGTGCCAGCAGGGACACCCCAAGCGGGGAGCTGTTTTTT.

The CDR3 nucleotides are TGTGCCAGCAGTGGGACAGGGGGCGGTGATGGCTACACCTTC. Translated, it gives CASSGTGGGDGYTF. The V and J genes are TRBV2 and TRBJ1-2; TRBD1 aligns across 11 bases. The CDR3 contains 14 residues. CDR1 is SNHLY and CDR2 is FYNNEI in the germline V gene. V dropped 4 bases and J dropped 6; count of bases not matched to a gene: 4.

The chain links TRBV19 to TRBJ1-2; 9 bases agree with TRBD1. This CDR3 is 13 amino acids long. Germline V gene lookup returns CDR1 LNHDA and CDR2 SQIVND (reference sequence). V shed 3 bases, J shed 7 bases, and the junction held 3 bases outside the gene matches. The CDR3 here is CASSIGDRVGYTF. CDR3 coding DNA: TGTGCCAGTAGTATCGGGGACAGGGTTGGCTACACCTTC.

The chain links TRBV7-2 to TRBJ1-3; D is possibly TRBD1 (6 bases). V was shortened by 4 bases and J by 0 bases, with 10 bases between the two germline ends. The germline CDR1 and CDR2 sequences are SGHTA and FQGNSA. The CDR3 covers 15 residues. The CDR3 sequence: CASSWGQASGNTIYF. The CDR3 coding sequence is TGTGCCAGCAGCTGGGGGCAGGCCTCTGGAAACACCATATATTTT.

The chain couples TRBV6-6 to TRBJ1-2; D unresolved. V lost 0 bases to trimming and J lost 8 bases, with 13 bases between them. The CDR3 sequence is 14 residues long. The germline V gene has CDR1 MNHNY and CDR2 SVGAGI (reference sequence). CDR3 DNA: TGTGCCAGCAGTTACTCAGGCGACGTAGCCGGCTACACCTTC. This gives the protein CASSYSGDVAGYTF.

The chain couples TRBV7-9 to TRBJ1-1; D not certain. Trimming removed 5 bases at V and 1 base at J, with 8 bases between. The CDR3 totals 13 residues. Germline CDR1 and CDR2: SEHNR and FQNEAQ (reference sequence). CDR3 residues: CASSPDWNTEAFF. CDR3 in DNA: TGTGCCAGCAGCCCCGACTGGAACACTGAAGCTTTCTTT.

This clone has more than one count but fewer than ten. The CDR3 DNA follows: TGTGCCAGCAGCTTAGTCGGGGTCTACGAGCAGTACTTC. Amino acids: CASSLVGVYEQYF. The rearrangement links TRBV7-9 to TRBJ2-7; the D gene is possibly TRBD2 (5 bases). The CDR3 is made up of 13 amino acids. Trimming cost V 1 base and J 3 bases, with 7 bases left between them. Germline CDR1 reads SEHNR; CDR2 reads FQNEAQ (reference sequence).

This chain joins TRBV2 and TRBJ1-1; no clear D gene. Germline V lookup: CDR1 SNHLY, CDR2 FYNNEI. The CDR3 totals 14 residues. The V and J ends lost 5 bases and 2 bases respectively, with 12 bases between them. The CDR3 loop is CASSYPGYNTEAFF. The DNA of the CDR3 is TGTGCCAGCAGTTACCCGGGGTACAACACTGAAGCTTTCTTT.

The CDR3 DNA reads as TGTGCCAGCAGTTACCTTCCTAATCAGCCCCAGCATTTT. Encoded protein: CASSYLPNQPQHF. The chain couples TRBV6-5 to TRBJ1-5; D not certain. The CDR3 runs 13 residues. Between the trimmed V and J ends, which lost 2 bases and 4 bases, there was a span of 6 bases. Germline V lookup: CDR1 MNHEY, CDR2 SVGAGI.

The CDR3 nucleotides are TGTGCCAGCAGCTTAGTTCCCGACAGCTCCTACGAGCAGTACTTC. This codes for CASSLVPDSSYEQYF. This sequence joins TRBV7-2 and TRBJ2-7; tentatively, D is TRBD1 (5 bases). This CDR3 comprises 15 residues. Deletions cut 1 base from V and 0 bases from J, with 10 bases between. The germline V gene encodes CDR1 SGHTA and CDR2 FQGNSA.

This chain connects TRBV5-1 to TRBJ1-1; 7 nucleotides agree with TRBD1. The CDR3 runs to 15 residues. CDR1 and CDR2 (germline): SGHRS, YFSETQ. V gave up 2 bases and J gave up 0 bases; unmatched junction bases: 4. This CDR3 reads CASSFSTGMNTEAFF. CDR3 bases: TGCGCCAGCAGCTTCTCGACAGGGATGAACACTGAAGCTTTCTTT.

With respect to this clone: Relative to the germline gene, one junction end is altered; a read error may explain this. This chain links TRBV7-9 with TRBJ1-2; maybe TRBD1 (6 bases). There are 16 residues in the CDR3. Germline CDR1 reads SEHNR; CDR2 reads FQNEAQ (reference sequence). CDR3 nucleotide sequence: TGTTCCAGCAGCCCTGCCGCGGGGGCGCAGATCTATGGCTACACCTTC. This codes for CSSSPAAGAQIYGYTF. Drawing the rest from reference TRBV7-9 and TRBJ1-2, the complete variable domain is DTGVSQNPRHKITKRGQNVTFRCDPISEHNRLYWYRQTLGQGPEFLTYFQNEAQLEKSRLLSDRFSAERPKGSFSTLEIQRTEQGDSAMYLCSSSPAAGAQIYGYTFGSGTRLTVV.

V is TRBV7-9 and J is TRBJ2-3, with 7 bases aligning to TRBD1. V dropped 5 bases and J dropped 5; count of bases not matched to a gene: 13. Germline loops: CDR1 SEHNR, CDR2 FQNEAQ (reference sequence). The CDR3 runs to 16 residues. As DNA, the CDR3 is TGTGCCAGCAGCGAAGACATAGGGGGCGCAGGAGATACGCAGTATTTT. Residues: CASSEDIGGAGDTQYF. The variable domain in full, completed from reference TRBV7-9 and TRBJ2-3, reads DTGVSQNPRHKITKRGQNVTFRCDPISEHNRLYWYRQTLGQGPEFLTYFQNEAQLEKSRLLSDRFSAERPKGSFSTLEIQRTEQGDSAMYLCASSEDIGGAGDTQYFGPGTRLTVL.

The CDR3 nucleotides are TGTGCCAGCAGTGACTCAGCGGGGGGGCCAGATACGCAGTATTTT. Translating it yields CASSDSAGGPDTQYF. The chain couples TRBV6-4 to TRBJ2-3; the match to TRBD2 covers 10 bases. V gave up 0 bases and J gave up 4 bases; unmatched junction bases: 1. This CDR3 region has 15 residues. CDR1 and CDR2 (germline): MRHNA, SNTAGT.

This chain links TRBV7-6 with TRBJ1-1, with unresolved D. The V end was cut by 6 bases, the J end by 4 bases, with 12 bases between. The CDR3 totals 13 residues. The germline gives CDR1 SGHVS, CDR2 FNYEAQ. The CDR3 DNA reads TGTGCCAGCAGTCCCCCTGGCGGCACTGAAGCTTTCTTT. Encoded protein: CASSPPGGTEAFF.

This clone was seen once. V and J are TRBV6-6 and TRBJ2-7; D is perhaps TRBD2 (6 bases). The V gene lost 2 bases and the J gene lost 1 base, with 15 bases spanning the gap. The CDR3 totals 16 residues. Germline lookup yields CDR1 MNHNY and CDR2 SVGAGI (reference sequence). The CDR3 region is CASSYPRGGLSYEQYF. The CDR3 coding sequence is TGTGCCAGCAGTTACCCCCGAGGAGGACTATCCTACGAGCAGTACTTC.

This chain uses TRBV19 with TRBJ2-7, with 8 bases identical to TRBD1. The CDR3 totals 14 residues. The J segment lost 4 bases and the V segment lost 7 bases, leaving 9 bases of the junction unmatched. Germline V gene data show CDR1 as LNHDA and CDR2 as SQIVND (reference sequence). The CDR3 DNA reads as TGTGCCAGTACCCCGACAGGGGAAGGGTACGAGCAGTACTTC. This codes for CASTPTGEGYEQYF. The entire variable domain, with the rest obtained from reference TRBV19 and TRBJ2-7, is as follows: DGGITQSPKYLFRKEGQNVTLSCEQNLNHDAMYWYRQDPGQGLRLIYYSQIVNDFQKGDIAEGYSVSREKKESFPLTVTSAQKNPTAFYLCASTPTGEGYEQYFGPGTRLTVT.

This clone has more than one count but fewer than ten. The J gene is TRBJ2-3, the V gene TRBV5-1, with 7 bases matching TRBD1. V gave up 5 bases and J gave up 2 bases; unmatched junction bases: 5. CDR1 is SGHRS, CDR2 YFSETQ, per germline. CDR3 length equals 14 residues. For the CDR3, the DNA is TGCGCCAGCAGTTTCGACAGGGTCACAGATACGCAGTATTTT. This translates into CASSFDRVTDTQYF.

The V gene is TRBV2, the J gene TRBJ2-1, with 12 bases matching TRBD2. The J segment lost 10 bases and the V segment lost 1 base, leaving 5 bases of the junction unmatched. The germline gives CDR1 SNHLY, CDR2 FYNNEI. This CDR3 has 15 amino acids. The CDR3 region is CASSEGLAGVGEQFF. The CDR3 DNA sequence: TGTGCCAGCAGTGAAGGACTAGCGGGGGTTGGGGAGCAGTTCTTC.

The rearrangement links TRBV7-8 to TRBJ2-3, with a tentative D call TRBD2 (5 bases). V shed 2 bases and J shed 0 bases, with 12 bases lying between them. The CDR3 runs 16 residues. Germline CDR1 and CDR2: SGHVS and FQNEAQ. This CDR3 reads CASSLSLALSTDTQYF. CDR3 bases: TGTGCCAGCAGCTTAAGCCTAGCTCTTAGCACAGATACGCAGTATTTT.

This clone showed up just a few times. This chain uses TRBV7-2 with TRBJ2-3, with 11 bases matching TRBD2. Trimming cost V 5 bases and J 2 bases; bases outside gene matches: 6. CDR3 size: 16 residues. Per germline, CDR1 SGHTA and CDR2 FQGNSA. CDR3 loop: CASSQLAGAYTDTQYF. CDR3 nucleotide sequence: TGTGCCAGCAGCCAACTAGCGGGGGCCTACACAGATACGCAGTATTTT. The full variable domain, with the rest looked up from reference TRBV7-2 and TRBJ2-3, is GAGVSQSPSNKVTEKGKDVELRCDPISGHTALYWYRQSLGQGLEFLIYFQGNSAPDKSGLPSDRFSAERTGGSVSTLTIQRTQQEDSAVYLCASSQLAGAYTDTQYFGPGTRLTVL.

Written as DNA, the CDR3 is TGTGCCAGCAGCCCACGGATTGAGGGCGAGCAGTACTTC. Translated, it gives CASSPRIEGEQYF. The rearrangement joins TRBV9 to TRBJ2-5, with TRBD2 as a possible D gene (5 bases). The end of the DNA fits TRBJ2-7 better, so the J call may be wrong. The germline CDR1 and CDR2 sequences are SGDLS and YYNGEE. The CDR3 consists of 13 residues.

The genes are TRBV27 and TRBJ2-7; a weak D match, TRBD2 (6 bases). From germline, CDR1 is MNHEY and CDR2 SMNVEV (reference sequence). The germline V and J ends were trimmed by 3 bases and 4 bases, with 10 bases remaining between them. There are 13 residues in the CDR3. CDR3 residues: CASSFYRGYEQYF. CDR3 sequence (DNA): TGTGCCAGCAGTTTCTACCGGGGGTACGAGCAGTACTTC.